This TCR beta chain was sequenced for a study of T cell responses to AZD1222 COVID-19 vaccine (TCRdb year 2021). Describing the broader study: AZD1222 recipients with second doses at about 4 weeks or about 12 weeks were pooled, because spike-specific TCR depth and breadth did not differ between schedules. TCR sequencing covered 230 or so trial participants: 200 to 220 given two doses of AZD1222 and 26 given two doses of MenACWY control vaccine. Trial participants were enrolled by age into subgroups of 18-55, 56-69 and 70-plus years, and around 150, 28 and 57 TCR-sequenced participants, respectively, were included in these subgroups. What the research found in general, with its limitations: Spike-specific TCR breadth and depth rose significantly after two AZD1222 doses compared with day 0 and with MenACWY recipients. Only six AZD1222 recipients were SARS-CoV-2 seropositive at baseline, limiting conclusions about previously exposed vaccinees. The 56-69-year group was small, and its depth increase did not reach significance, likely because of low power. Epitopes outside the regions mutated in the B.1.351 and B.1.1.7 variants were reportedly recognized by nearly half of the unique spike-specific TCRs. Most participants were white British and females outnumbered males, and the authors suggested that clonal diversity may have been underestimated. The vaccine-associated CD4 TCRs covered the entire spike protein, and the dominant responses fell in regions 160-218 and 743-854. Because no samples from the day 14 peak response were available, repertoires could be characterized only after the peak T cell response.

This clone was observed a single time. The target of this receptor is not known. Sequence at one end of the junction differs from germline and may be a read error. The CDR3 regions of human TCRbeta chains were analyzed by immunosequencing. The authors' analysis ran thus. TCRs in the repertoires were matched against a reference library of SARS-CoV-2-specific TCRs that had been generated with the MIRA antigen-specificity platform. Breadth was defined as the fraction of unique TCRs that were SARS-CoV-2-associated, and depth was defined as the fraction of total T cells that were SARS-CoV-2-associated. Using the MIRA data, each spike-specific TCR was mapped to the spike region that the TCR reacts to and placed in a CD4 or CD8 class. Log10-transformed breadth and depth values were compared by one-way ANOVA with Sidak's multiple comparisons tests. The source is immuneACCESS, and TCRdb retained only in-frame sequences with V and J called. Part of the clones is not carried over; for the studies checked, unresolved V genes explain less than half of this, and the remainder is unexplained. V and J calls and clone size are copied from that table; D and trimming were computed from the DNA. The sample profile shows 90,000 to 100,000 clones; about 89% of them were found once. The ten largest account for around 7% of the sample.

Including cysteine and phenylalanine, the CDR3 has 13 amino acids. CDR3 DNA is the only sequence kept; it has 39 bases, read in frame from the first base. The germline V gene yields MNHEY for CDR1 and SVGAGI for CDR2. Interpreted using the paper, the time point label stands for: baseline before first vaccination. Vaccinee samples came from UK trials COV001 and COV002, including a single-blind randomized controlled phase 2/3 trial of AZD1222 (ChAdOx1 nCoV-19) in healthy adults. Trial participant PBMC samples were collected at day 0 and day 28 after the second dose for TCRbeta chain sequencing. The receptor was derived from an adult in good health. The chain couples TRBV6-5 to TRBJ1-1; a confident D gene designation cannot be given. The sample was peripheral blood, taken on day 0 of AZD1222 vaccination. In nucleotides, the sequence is TGTGCCAGCAGTTACAGGGAGAACGCTGAAGCTTTCTTT. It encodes CASSYRENAEAFF.